The 7 T cell receptor beta chains given below trace back to one sample, sequenced in a study of T cells in Graves' hyperthyroidism and ophthalmopathy. RNA transcripts provided the source from which TCR beta CDR3 regions were amplified. HTBI primers were the set used in a first-round RT-PCR of the TCR CDR3. TCRdb reprocessed the multiplex PCR reads with MiXCR, giving one entry per CDR3 protein. Of approximately 600,000 distinct CDR3 sequences in the sample, roughly 17% are singletons; the top ten hold 3.8%. Sequencing was carried out using blood. These TCRs come from a woman in her twenties or thirties with Graves' hyperthyroidism.

This clonotype was seen at least ten times. The rearrangement joins TRBV28 to TRBJ1-1; D unclear. The CDR3 length is 15 residues. Between the trimmed V and J ends, which lost 4 bases and 3 bases, there was a span of 15 bases. CDR1 MDHEN and CDR2 SYDVKM come from the germline V gene. The CDR3, as DNA: TGTGCCAGCAGTTATGAAACTGCCAAGGACACTGAAGCTTTCTTT. Its translation: CASSYETAKDTEAFF.

The V and J genes are TRBV19 and TRBJ1-5; D possibly corresponds to TRBD1 (5 bases). Deletions cut 6 bases from V and 4 bases from J, with 10 bases between. Germline loops: CDR1 LNHDA, CDR2 SQIVND (reference sequence). The CDR3 spans 13 residues. The CDR3 nucleotides are TGTGCCAGTAGGAGGGGTAAAAATCAGCCCCAGCATTTT. Protein sequence: CASRRGKNQPQHF.

This clonotype appeared many times. The chain employs TRBV5-1 and TRBJ2-7; TRBD2 is a possible D gene (5 bases). This CDR3 region has 15 residues. Germline CDR1 SGHRS, CDR2 YFSETQ. The V end was cut by 1 base, the J end by 6 bases, with 17 bases between. The CDR3 DNA reads as TGCGCCAGCAGCTTGCCTAGCCCGACCGCGGCCGAGCAGTACTTC. Its protein is CASSLPSPTAAEQYF.

A few counts support this clonotype. The V gene is TRBV19, the J gene TRBJ2-3; no firm D call. The ends were cut back, 3 bases at V and 6 bases at J, with 13 bases in the middle. The CDR3 length is 14 residues. CDR1 is LNHDA, CDR2 SQIVND, per germline (reference sequence). The CDR3 here is CASSMGKRDDTQYF. DNA of the CDR3: TGTGCCAGTAGTATGGGTAAGAGAGACGATACGCAGTATTTT.

This clonotype came up many times. This rearrangement joins TRBV5-1 to TRBJ2-2; TRBD2 aligns across 8 bases. Trimming cost V 10 bases and J 7 bases; bases outside gene matches: 12. Germline values: CDR1 SGHRS, CDR2 YFSETQ. The CDR3 length is 14 residues. The CDR3 sequence: CAWTVGLGSGELFF. In DNA form, the CDR3 reads TGCGCCTGGACCGTGGGACTAGGGAGCGGGGAGCTGTTTTTT. Full variable domain (missing parts from reference TRBV5-1 and TRBJ2-2): KAGVTQTPRYLIKTRGQQVTLSCSPISGHRSVSWYQQTPGQGLQFLFEYFSETQRNKGNFPGRFSGRQFSNSRSEMNVSTLELGDSALYLCAWTVGLGSGELFFGEGSRLTVL.

V is TRBV6-2 or TRBV6-3 and J is TRBJ2-3, with TRBD2 matching 11 bases. After removal of 6 bases from V and 4 bases from J, the junction contained 6 bases not matched to a gene. The CDR3 is 15 amino acids. Germline V lookup: CDR1 MNHEY, CDR2 SVGEGT. CDR3 coding DNA: TGTGCCAGCAGAACTAGCGGGAGACTGTCAGATACGCAGTATTTT. This sequence encodes CASRTSGRLSDTQYF.

The V and J genes are TRBV5-1 and TRBJ2-1; D uncertain. Germline-derived CDR1 and CDR2 are SGHRS and YFSETQ. Trimming took off 6 bases at V and 5 bases at J, with 9 bases between the two ends. The CDR3 covers 12 residues. CDR3 coding DNA: TGCGCCAGCAAGTTCGCGGACAATGAGCAGTTCTTC. This translates into CASKFADNEQFF.